This T cell receptor beta chain was observed in a study of Tregs in tolerant kidney transplant recipients. Study-wide results and limits: This study did not directly address biological reproducibility. The most relevant donor-specific Treg TCRbeta repertoire apparently came from expansion with activated donor B cells.

Of note for this clone: Its antigen remains unknown.

Unstimulated Tregs (CD4+CD25+CD127-) and CD4+CD25- non-Tregs were sorted from PBMCs. The germline CDR1 and CDR2 sequences are GTSNPN and SVGIG (reference sequence). CDR3 length equals 17 residues. With 3 bases removed from V and 2 bases from J, the gap between germline ends came to 20 bases. TCRdb's table, derived via immunoSEQ multiplex PCR, lists solely in-frame clones and lacks some. Among some 70,000 clones listed, roughly 84% were seen once. The V and J genes are TRBV30 and TRBJ1-3, with no clear D. The receptor was isolated from a human donor in good health. Sequencing used CD4+ T cells from blood. In DNA form, the CDR3 reads TGTGCCTGGAGCCCTCTCGATTGGGGATTAGCTGGAAACACCATATATTTT. Amino acid sequence: CAWSPLDWGLAGNTIYF.